The source of this T cell receptor (beta chain) is a study of neurological immune-mediated disorders. With 4 bases clipped from V and 5 bases from J, the junction kept 9 bases outside the gene matches. Germline values: CDR1 SGHRS, CDR2 YFSETQ. This CDR3 has 15 residues. TCRdb re-called the 5' RACE reads with MiXCR, one entry per CDR3 protein. The table shows tens of thousands of distinct CDR3 sequences, with 6% to 8.5% occurring only once. The TCR originated in a woman aged 40 to 50 in good health. Sample: PBMCs. V and J are TRBV5-1 and TRBJ2-3; 8 nucleotides align to TRBD2. The CDR3 region is CASSPGRVLGDTQYF. The DNA of the CDR3 is TGCGCCAGCAGCCCCGGGAGGGTGCTGGGAGATACGCAGTATTTT.